This TCR delta chain was profiled in a study of Vδ1+ human thymocytes. Whole-study results and caveats: The authors advised highly purified populations and single-cell validation. Unlike peripheral blood Vdelta1+ controls, thymic delta-chain sequences included about 20% Vdelta2 and few Vdelta3. Thymic TRG and TRD repertoires appeared highly polyclonal.

V lost 8 bases and J lost 6; bases outside the gene matches: 26. Germline V gene sequence: CDR1 GEAIGNYY, CDR2 EKD. This CDR3 spans 19 amino acids. Sequences come from RNA converted to cDNA by reverse transcription. CDR3 amplicons came from multiplex PCR with pooled V-gene forward and constant-region reverse primers. TCRdb re-called the multiplex PCR reads through CATT. Of under 25,000 delta-chain clones detected, around 7.9% appear once; the ten largest clones hold just under 1%. The sorted cells were CD3+ Vdelta1+ Vdelta2- thymocytes from alphabeta-depleted thymus. A remark on this clone: Its antigen is still unknown.

This receptor was identified in a child younger than two who had congenital heart surgery. The chain links TRDV2 to TRDJ4; 13 nucleotides line up with TRDD3. The sample was Vdelta1+ gamma-delta thymocytes from the thymus. Subset given: FACS-sorted CD3+ TCRalphabeta- TCRVdelta1+ TCRVdelta2- thymocytes. CDR3 DNA: TGTGCCTTAACTAGCCTTCCGCCGCCAAACTGGGGGATACGCTGGACCCTGATCTTT. Amino acids: CALTSLPPPNWGIRWTLIF.